One and the same sample provided the 26 T cell receptor beta chains below, sequenced in a study of OX40 agonist ivuxolimab in advanced cancers. Preparation of the library involved the immunoSEQ multiplex PCR assay. TCRdb mirrors the immuneACCESS table, restricted to in-frame sequences. Some clones are absent from its copies; in checked studies, under half trace to an unresolved V gene, and the reason for the others is unknown. The sample data list 65,000 or so clones, and approximately 91% of these were observed just once. The ten top clones hold roughly 5% of the sample. The sequenced sample was CD4+ or CD8+ T cells sorted from blood, obtained in a trial of the OX40 agonist ivuxolimab. These receptors were taken from an adult with an advanced solid tumor such as melanoma, head and neck, liver or kidney cancer.

The CDR3 DNA follows: TGTGCCACGAAGGACAGGGAGGCCGGAAACACCATATATTTT. This translates into CATKDREAGNTIYF. The V and J genes are TRBV15 and TRBJ1-3; 8 bases align to TRBD1. The CDR3 covers 14 residues. Trimming cost V 9 bases and J 4 bases; bases outside gene matches: 8. Germline V lookup: CDR1 LNHNV, CDR2 YYDKDF (reference sequence). Full variable domain (rest looked up from reference TRBV15 and TRBJ1-3): DAMVIQNPRYQVTQFGKPVTLSCSQTLNHNVMYWYQQKSSQAPKLLFHYYDKDFNNEADTPDNFQSRRPNTSFCFLDIRSPGLGDTAMYLCATKDREAGNTIYFGEGSWLTVV.

The V gene is TRBV5-6, the J gene TRBJ1-6; D might be TRBD1 (5 bases). The germline V and J ends were trimmed by 4 bases and 14 bases, with 19 bases remaining between them. The CDR3 runs 14 residues. Germline V gives CDR1 SGHDT, CDR2 YYEEEE. The CDR3 sequence: CASSQLLGGTALHF. CDR3 DNA sequence: TGTGCCAGCAGCCAACTTCTCGGGGGTACGGCCCTCCACTTT.

CDR3 sequence reads: CASSELAGGSVNTDTQYF. The CDR3 region has the DNA TGTGCCAGCAGCGAACTAGCGGGAGGGTCAGTAAACACAGATACGCAGTATTTT. This chain connects TRBV6-1 to TRBJ2-3; 13 nucleotides match TRBD2. The V gene end was trimmed by 6 bases and the J gene end by 2 bases; junction bases not matched to a gene: 11. The germline V gene encodes CDR1 MNHNS and CDR2 SASEGT. The CDR3 loop spans 18 amino acids.

The chain uses TRBV10-3 and TRBJ2-3; D gene unclear. Trimming took off 0 bases at V and 4 bases at J, with 8 bases between the two ends. Germline CDR1 reads ENHRY; CDR2 reads SYGVKD. The CDR3 is made up of 14 amino acids. CDR3 in DNA: TGTGCCATCAGTGAGTCGCGTTTCTCAGATACGCAGTATTTT. Amino acids: CAISESRFSDTQYF.

The V call is TRBV7-9, the J call TRBJ2-2; the D gene is possibly TRBD2 (5 bases). The V gene lost 5 bases and the J gene lost 5 bases, with 9 bases spanning the gap. The CDR3 extends over 13 amino acids. In germline, CDR1 is SEHNR, CDR2 FQNEAQ (reference sequence). This chain's CDR3 is CASSPRGTGELFF. CDR3 nucleotides: TGTGCCAGCAGCCCGAGAGGGACCGGGGAGCTGTTTTTT.

The chain is built from TRBV5-1 and TRBJ1-6; maybe TRBD1 (6 bases). The CDR3 has 13 amino acids. The germline V gene encodes CDR1 SGHRS and CDR2 YFSETQ. The V end was cut by 4 bases, the J end by 6 bases, with 8 bases between. The CDR3 is CASSQDSNSPLHF. CDR3 bases: TGCGCCAGCAGCCAGGACAGTAATTCACCCCTCCACTTT.

The chain employs TRBV11-2 and TRBJ2-5; D is possibly TRBD1 (5 bases). CDR3 size: 14 residues. Germline assignment: CDR1 SGHAT and CDR2 FQNNGV. V was trimmed by 6 bases and J by 4 bases, leaving 15 bases between them. DNA for the CDR3: TGTGCCAGCAGTCACCTCTCAACAGGAGAGACCCAGTACTTC. Translation gives CASSHLSTGETQYF.

This chain joins TRBV14 and TRBJ2-7; 9 nucleotides match TRBD1. The CDR3 extends over 15 amino acids. J gave up 2 bases and V 5 bases, and 7 bases lay outside the gene matches. Germline assignment: CDR1 SGHDN and CDR2 FVKESK. CDR3 in amino acids: CASSYGTGYTYEQYF. The CDR3 bases are TGTGCCAGCAGCTACGGGACAGGGTACACCTACGAGCAGTACTTC.

The chain links TRBV7-9 to TRBJ1-1, with TRBD1 identical over 7 bases. V lost 0 bases, J lost 1 base, and 2 bases stayed unmatched. From germline, CDR1 is SEHNR and CDR2 FQNEAQ (reference sequence). The CDR3 extends over 15 amino acids. CDR3 residues: CASSLARDRNTEAFF. The CDR3 coding sequence is TGTGCCAGCAGCTTAGCTAGGGACAGGAACACTGAAGCTTTCTTT.

The gene calls are TRBV19 and TRBJ1-5; D call uncertain. This CDR3 is built from 14 residues. Germline assignment: CDR1 LNHDA and CDR2 SQIVND (reference sequence). Trimming shortened V by 11 bases and J by 2 bases, and 16 bases separated the two germline ends. The CDR3 loop is CASHPGSGNQPQHF. The CDR3 DNA follows: TGTGCCTCTCATCCGGGATCCGGCAATCAGCCCCAGCATTTT.

The gene calls are TRBV6-1 and TRBJ1-5; D unclear. The V gene lost 8 bases and the J gene lost 3 bases, with 11 bases spanning the gap. The germline V gene encodes CDR1 MNHNS and CDR2 SASEGT. This CDR3 comprises 13 residues. The CDR3 sequence is CASRVDFNQPQHF. CDR3 DNA: TGTGCCAGCCGAGTGGATTTCAATCAGCCCCAGCATTTT.

The rearrangement links TRBV11-2 to TRBJ1-2, with TRBD1 as a possible D gene (6 bases). Trimming left V 3 bases short and J 1 base short, with 15 bases between. Per the germline V gene, CDR1 is SGHAT and CDR2 is FQNNGV. CDR3 size: 16 residues. The chain's CDR3 is CASSFNRVQLNYGYTF. The DNA for the CDR3 is TGTGCCAGCAGCTTCAACAGGGTCCAACTTAACTATGGCTACACCTTC. Combining the CDR3 with reference TRBV11-2 and TRBJ1-2 gives the whole variable domain EAGVAQSPRYKIIEKRQSVAFWCNPISGHATLYWYQQILGQGPKLLIQFQNNGVVDDSQLPKDRFSAERLKGVDSTLKIQPAKLEDSAVYLCASSFNRVQLNYGYTFGSGTRLTVV.

The CDR3 sequence is CASSPRGSQGVGTEAFF. CDR3 nucleotide sequence: TGTGCCAGCTCACCGAGGGGCTCACAGGGGGTTGGCACTGAAGCTTTCTTT. The chain uses TRBV18 and TRBJ1-1, with 8 positions matching TRBD1. The junction had 13 bases not matched to a gene; V was cut back by 3 bases and J by 4 bases. The CDR3 extends over 17 amino acids. The germline V gene has CDR1 KGHSH and CDR2 LQKENI.

This chain connects TRBV7-2 to TRBJ2-1; D uncertain. The CDR3 loop spans 12 amino acids. Trimming took 1 base from V and 4 from J, leaving 2 bases between them. The germline gives CDR1 SGHTA, CDR2 FQGNSA. This CDR3 is CASSLGYNEQFF. CDR3 nucleotides: TGTGCCAGCAGCTTAGGGTACAATGAGCAGTTCTTC.

This clone was seen only once. The chain recombines TRBV25-1 with TRBJ1-2; D uncertain. V was trimmed by 0 bases and J by 6 bases, leaving 11 bases between them. CDR3 length equals 14 residues. CDR1 is MGHDK, CDR2 SYGVNS, per germline. DNA of the CDR3: TGTGCCAGCAGTGAATATCAGGCAGGAGATGGCTACACCTTC. Encoded protein: CASSEYQAGDGYTF.

This chain joins TRBV19 and TRBJ2-2, with TRBD1 matching over 9 bases. Per germline, CDR1 LNHDA and CDR2 SQIVND (reference sequence). V was pared by 4 bases and J by 4 bases, with 4 bases of the junction left unmatched. The CDR3 is 15 amino acids. CDR3 DNA sequence: TGTGCCAGTAGTACCGGACAGGGGTCCACCGGGGAGCTGTTTTTT. Protein product: CASSTGQGSTGELFF.

As regards this clone: One junction end disagrees with the germline gene, perhaps due to a read error. The chain carries TRBV5-1 and TRBJ1-1; D is unresolved. The CDR3 spans 12 residues. Germline CDR1 and CDR2: SGHRS and YFSETQ. CDR3 region: CATSDPGTEAFF. The CDR3 nucleotides are TGCGCCACCAGCGACCCGGGCACTGAAGCTTTCTTT.

The chain recombines TRBV28 with TRBJ1-2; 7 bases line up with TRBD1. The V gene end was trimmed by 6 bases and the J gene end by 1 base; junction bases not matched to a gene: 5. Germline V lookup: CDR1 MDHEN, CDR2 SYDVKM. This CDR3 spans 14 amino acids. The CDR3 spells CASSSRQGNYGYTF. The CDR3 DNA reads TGTGCCAGCAGCTCCAGACAGGGTAACTATGGCTACACCTTC.

V and J are TRBV25-1 and TRBJ2-1; TRBD2 aligns across 10 bases. CDR1 is MGHDK, CDR2 SYGVNS, per germline. The length of the CDR3 is 14 residues. Losses at the gene ends were 3 bases for V and 9 bases for J; bases not matched to a gene: 5. The CDR3 coding sequence is TGTGCCAGCAGTGAGAGCGGGAGGGCCGTTGAGCAGTTCTTC. Translating it yields CASSESGRAVEQFF.

The chain uses TRBV19 and TRBJ2-6, with 8 nucleotides matching TRBD1. There are 18 residues in the CDR3. Germline V lookup: CDR1 LNHDA, CDR2 SQIVND (reference sequence). V shed 9 bases and J 2 bases; nucleotides not matched to a gene: 15. The DNA of the CDR3 is TGTGCCAGCACGCCTCAGGGGGCGTATACGCCTGGGGCCAACGTCCTGACTTTC. Encoded protein: CASTPQGAYTPGANVLTF.

This clone was found a few times. The same CDR3 is also encoded by other DNA sequences in this sample. This rearrangement joins TRBV20-1 to TRBJ1-1; D gene ambiguous. The V and J ends lost 5 bases and 1 base respectively, with 5 bases between them. Germline loops: CDR1 DFQATT, CDR2 SNEGSKA (reference sequence). The CDR3 has 11 residues. The CDR3 sequence: CSAPRNTEAFF. The CDR3 coding sequence is TGCAGTGCTCCTAGGAACACTGAAGCTTTCTTT.

The chain links TRBV7-7 to TRBJ2-7, with a weak D call TRBD1 (6 bases). Germline V lookup: CDR1 SSHAT, CDR2 FNYEAQ (reference sequence). The CDR3 covers 14 residues. Trimming cost V 5 bases and J 5 bases, with 16 bases left between them. The CDR3 loop is CASSSKQGSHEQYF. The DNA for the CDR3 is TGTGCCAGCAGCAGCAAACAGGGTTCCCACGAGCAGTACTTC.

The chain recombines TRBV15 with TRBJ2-3; D might be TRBD2 (6 bases). This CDR3 has 12 amino acids. Germline CDR1 is LNHNV and CDR2 is YYDKDF (reference sequence). V lost 7 bases to trimming and J lost 3 bases, with 8 bases between them. CDR3 region: CATNGGTDTQYF. For the CDR3, the DNA is TGTGCCACCAATGGGGGGACAGATACGCAGTATTTT. Drawing the rest from reference TRBV15 and TRBJ2-3, the complete variable domain is DAMVIQNPRYQVTQFGKPVTLSCSQTLNHNVMYWYQQKSSQAPKLLFHYYDKDFNNEADTPDNFQSRRPNTSFCFLDIRSPGLGDTAMYLCATNGGTDTQYFGPGTRLTVL.

J is TRBJ2-7 and V is TRBV7-9; 8 nucleotides match TRBD1. This CDR3 has 14 residues. Germline CDR1 SEHNR, CDR2 FQNEAQ (reference sequence). The ends lost 0 bases at V and 4 bases at J; junction bases unmatched: 2. CDR3 coding DNA: TGTGCCAGCAGCTTAGCGGGACAGGTATACGAGCAGTACTTC. Protein sequence: CASSLAGQVYEQYF. The entire variable domain, with the rest obtained from reference TRBV7-9 and TRBJ2-7, is as follows: DTGVSQNPRHKITKRGQNVTFRCDPISEHNRLYWYRQTLGQGPEFLTYFQNEAQLEKSRLLSDRFSAERPKGSFSTLEIQRTEQGDSAMYLCASSLAGQVYEQYFGPGTRLTVT.

This chain links TRBV4-3 with TRBJ2-7, with D perhaps matching TRBD2 (6 bases). V was clipped by 4 bases and J by 3 bases, with 22 bases between them. This CDR3 contains 17 residues. Germline loops: CDR1 LGHNA, CDR2 YSLEER. The chain's CDR3 is CASSLATSPGGLYEQYF. CDR3 coding DNA: TGCGCCAGCAGCCTCGCGACTAGTCCCGGAGGGCTCTACGAGCAGTACTTC.

This chain links TRBV5-5 with TRBJ1-1; D may be TRBD1 (5 bases). V lost 5 bases and J lost 2, with 13 bases in between. CDR1 is SGHKS, CDR2 YYEKEE, per germline (reference sequence). The CDR3 has 14 residues. This CDR3 is CASRSQGPNTEAFF. The CDR3 DNA reads as TGTGCCAGCAGGTCCCAGGGTCCCAACACTGAAGCTTTCTTT.